This T cell receptor beta chain was sequenced in a study of beta chain features in type 1 diabetes. Whole-study results and caveats: In comparison with healthy donors, patients had naive, central memory and Treg TCRB repertoires that appeared more similar.

Expressed TCRB transcripts were sequenced because the entire RNA isolate underwent reverse transcription. Sequencing used immunoSEQ multiplex PCR; TCRdb keeps in-frame clones, though not all of them. This table has 250,000 to 400,000 clones, 14% appearing once. The V and J ends lost 2 bases and 0 bases respectively, with 7 bases between them. Germline V lookup: CDR1 ENHRY, CDR2 SYGVKD. CDR3 length equals 14 residues. Points on this clone: Antigen: not known.

The clonotype comes from a man aged 30 to 39 in good health. Sequences were obtained from central memory CD4+ T cells from blood. V usage is TRBV10-3 and J usage is TRBJ1-1, with D hard to call. CDR3 residues: CAISERAMNTEAFF. The CDR3 coding sequence is TGTGCCATCAGTGAGCGGGCCATGAACACTGAAGCTTTCTTT.